This record concerns one T cell receptor (beta chain) sequence. 60 Vbeta and 13 Jbeta primers were used in PCR. Produced via immunoSEQ multiplex PCR; TCRdb's table is partial and in-frame only. The sample consists of over 200,000 clones, approximately 81% of them appearing once. This specimen belongs to a study of cytomegalovirus exposure and HLA in healthy donors. Source material: PBMCs. This receptor was obtained from a human donor in good health.

The CDR3 nucleotides are TGTGCCAGCAGCTTAGATGGGTGGGCTCCCTCCTACGAGCAGTACTTC. This encodes CASSLDGWAPSYEQYF. This chain links TRBV7-2 with TRBJ2-7; D remains ambiguous. The CDR3 loop spans 16 amino acids. CDR1 and CDR2 (germline): SGHTA, FQGNSA. The V and J ends lost 1 base and 0 bases respectively, with 13 bases between them.